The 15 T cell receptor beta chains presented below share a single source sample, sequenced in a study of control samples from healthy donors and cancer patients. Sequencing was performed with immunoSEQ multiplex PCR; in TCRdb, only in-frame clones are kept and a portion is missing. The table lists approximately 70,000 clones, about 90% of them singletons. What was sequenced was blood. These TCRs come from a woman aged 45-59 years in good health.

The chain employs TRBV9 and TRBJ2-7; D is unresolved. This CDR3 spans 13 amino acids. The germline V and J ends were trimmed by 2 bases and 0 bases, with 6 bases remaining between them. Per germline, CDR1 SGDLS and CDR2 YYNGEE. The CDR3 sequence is CASSVSSSYEQYF. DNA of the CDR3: TGTGCCAGCAGCGTTTCAAGCTCCTACGAGCAGTACTTC.

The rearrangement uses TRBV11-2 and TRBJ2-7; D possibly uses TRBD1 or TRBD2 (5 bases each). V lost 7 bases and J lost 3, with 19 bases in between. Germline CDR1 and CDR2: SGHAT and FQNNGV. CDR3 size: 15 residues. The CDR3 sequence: CASTEPGTPSYEQYF. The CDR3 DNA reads TGTGCCAGCACCGAACCGGGGACCCCGAGCTACGAGCAGTACTTC.

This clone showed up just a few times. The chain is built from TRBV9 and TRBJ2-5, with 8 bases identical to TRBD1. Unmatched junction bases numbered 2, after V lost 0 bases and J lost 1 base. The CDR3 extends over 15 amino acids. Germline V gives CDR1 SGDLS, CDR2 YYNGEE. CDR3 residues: CASSVGTGSQETQYF. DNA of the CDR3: TGTGCCAGCAGCGTAGGGACAGGGTCCCAAGAGACCCAGTACTTC.

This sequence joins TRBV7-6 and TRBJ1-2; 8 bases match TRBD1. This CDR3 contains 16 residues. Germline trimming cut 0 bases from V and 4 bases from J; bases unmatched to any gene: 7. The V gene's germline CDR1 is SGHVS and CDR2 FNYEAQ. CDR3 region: CASSLASPGGTYGYTF. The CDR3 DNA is TGTGCCAGCAGCTTAGCCTCGCCAGGGGGCACCTATGGCTACACCTTC. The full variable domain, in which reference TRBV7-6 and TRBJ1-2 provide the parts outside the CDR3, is GAGVSQSPRYKVTKRGQDVALRCDPISGHVSLYWYRQALGQGPEFLTYFNYEAQQDKSGLPNDRFSAERPEGSISTLTIQRTEQRDSAMYRCASSLASPGGTYGYTFGSGTRLTVV.

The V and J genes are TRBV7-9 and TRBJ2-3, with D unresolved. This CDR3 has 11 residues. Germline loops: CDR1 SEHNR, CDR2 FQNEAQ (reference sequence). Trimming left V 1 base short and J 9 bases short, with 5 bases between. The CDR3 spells CASSLDMTQYF. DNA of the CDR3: TGTGCCAGCAGCTTAGATATGACGCAGTATTTT.

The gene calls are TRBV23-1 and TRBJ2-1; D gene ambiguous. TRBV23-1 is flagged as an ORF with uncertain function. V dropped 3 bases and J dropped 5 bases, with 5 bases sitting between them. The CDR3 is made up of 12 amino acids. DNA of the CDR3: TGCGCCAGCAGTCAGTCTAACAATGAGCAGTTCTTC. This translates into CASSQSNNEQFF.

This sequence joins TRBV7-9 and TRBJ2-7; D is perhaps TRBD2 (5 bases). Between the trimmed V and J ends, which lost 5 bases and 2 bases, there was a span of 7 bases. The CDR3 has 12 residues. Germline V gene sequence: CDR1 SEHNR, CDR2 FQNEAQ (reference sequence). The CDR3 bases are TGTGCCAGCAGCCCCGGGACCTACGAGCAGTACTTC. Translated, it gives CASSPGTYEQYF.

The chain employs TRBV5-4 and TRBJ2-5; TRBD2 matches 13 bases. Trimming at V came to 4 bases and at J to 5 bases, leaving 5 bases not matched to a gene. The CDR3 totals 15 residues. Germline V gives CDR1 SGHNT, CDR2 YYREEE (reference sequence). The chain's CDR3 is CASSELAGGGETQYF. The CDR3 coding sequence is TGTGCCAGCAGCGAACTAGCGGGAGGGGGGGAGACCCAGTACTTC.

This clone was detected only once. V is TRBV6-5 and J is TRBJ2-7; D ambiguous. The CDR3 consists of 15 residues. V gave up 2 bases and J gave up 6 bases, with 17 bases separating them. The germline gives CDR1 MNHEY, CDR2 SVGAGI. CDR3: CASSYGSFFRVEQYF. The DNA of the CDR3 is TGTGCCAGCAGTTACGGTAGTTTCTTTCGCGTCGAGCAGTACTTC.

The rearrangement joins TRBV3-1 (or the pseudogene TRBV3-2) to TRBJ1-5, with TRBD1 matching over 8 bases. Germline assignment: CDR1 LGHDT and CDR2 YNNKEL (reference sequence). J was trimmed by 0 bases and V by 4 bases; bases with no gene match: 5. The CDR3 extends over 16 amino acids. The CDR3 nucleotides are TGTGCCAGCAGCCCGGGACAGGTGCTTAGCAATCAGCCCCAGCATTTT. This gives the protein CASSPGQVLSNQPQHF.

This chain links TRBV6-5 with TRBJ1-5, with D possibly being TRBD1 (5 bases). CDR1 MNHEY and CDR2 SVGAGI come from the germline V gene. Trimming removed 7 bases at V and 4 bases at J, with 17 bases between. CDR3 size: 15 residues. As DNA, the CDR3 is TGTGCCAGCAACCCCTGGGACCTCCGGAATCAGCCCCAGCATTTT. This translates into CASNPWDLRNQPQHF.

The CDR3 nucleotides are TGCGCCAGCAGCTTGGATCCGCCAGGGGGCGGGGAGCTGTTTTTT. Protein sequence: CASSLDPPGGGELFF. V gene TRBV5-1 combines with J gene TRBJ2-2; TRBD1 matches at 7 bases. CDR3 length equals 15 residues. CDR1 is SGHRS and CDR2 is YFSETQ in the germline V gene. Trimming at V came to 0 bases and at J to 7 bases, leaving 6 bases not matched to a gene.

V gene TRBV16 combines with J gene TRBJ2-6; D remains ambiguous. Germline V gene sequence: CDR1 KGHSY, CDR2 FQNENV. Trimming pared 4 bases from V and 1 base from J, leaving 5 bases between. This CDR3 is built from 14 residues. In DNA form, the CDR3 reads TGTGCCAGCAGCCCTTCATCTGGGGCCAACGTCCTGACTTTC. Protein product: CASSPSSGANVLTF.

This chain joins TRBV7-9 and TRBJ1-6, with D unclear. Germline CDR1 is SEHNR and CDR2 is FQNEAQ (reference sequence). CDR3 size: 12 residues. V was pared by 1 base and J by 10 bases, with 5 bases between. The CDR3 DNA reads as TGTGCCAGCAGCTTAGGGGAATCACCCCTCCACTTT. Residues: CASSLGESPLHF.

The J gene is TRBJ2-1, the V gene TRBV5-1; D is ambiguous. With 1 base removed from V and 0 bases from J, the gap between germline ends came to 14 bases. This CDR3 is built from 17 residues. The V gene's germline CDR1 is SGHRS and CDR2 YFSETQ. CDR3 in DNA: TGCGCCAGCAGCTTGAAGGATAGCCCGGTCTCCTACAATGAGCAGTTCTTC. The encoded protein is CASSLKDSPVSYNEQFF.